These T cell receptor beta chains were read from a single sample in a study of preoperative IRX-2 immunotherapy in early breast cancer. The repertoire was sequenced with immunoSEQ multiplex PCR; TCRdb's copy has only in-frame clones and lacks some. The sample has 25,000 to 30,000 clones, about 90% seen once. Sampling was carried out from a patient treated with IRX-2 immunotherapy. All receptors come from a human donor with breast cancer. Each CDR3 is given with its conserved first and last residue. D genes are given only for firm matches. Expanded clones get a size class; other rows say once, few or many, or leave the size out.

clone_size d_call j_call v_call cdr3_nt cdr3_aa
. TRBD2 TRBJ2-3 TRBV5-1 TGCGCCAGCAGCAGTAGACCCGTAGCGGGGGCCAACACAGATACGCAGTATTTT CASSSRPVAGANTDTQYF
. . TRBJ2-3 TRBV14 TGTGCCAGCAGCCAAGCTGACTGGCGAAATACGCAGTATTTT CASSQADWRNTQYF
once TRBD1 TRBJ1-4 TRBV28 TGTGCCAGCAGTTTTTCGCACAGGGGGCGCCTGGGAAAACTGTTTTTT CASSFSHRGRLGKLFF
. . TRBJ1-2 TRBV5-1 TGCGCCAGCAGCTCTGGACAGAGGGACTATGGCTACACCTTC CASSSGQRDYGYTF
. TRBD2 TRBJ2-3 TRBV13 TGTGCCAGCAGCTTAACTAGCGGGGGGGCCGCAGATACGCAGTATTTT CASSLTSGGAADTQYF
. . TRBJ2-7 TRBV7-7 TGTGCCAGCTCCCCCGGAGGGGTCTACGAGCAGTACTTC CASSPGGVYEQYF
once . TRBJ1-4 TRBV27 TGTGCCAGCAGTTTACAGAGCTCAACTAATGAAAAACTGTTTTTT CASSLQSSTNEKLFF
. . TRBJ1-1 TRBV19 TGTGCCAGTAACTACGGGGTTGGCATCACTGAAGCTTTCTTT CASNYGVGITEAFF
. TRBD1 TRBJ2-3 TRBV4-1 TGCGCCAGCAGCCAAGAGGTCACAGGGGGCACAGATACGCAGTATTTT CASSQEVTGGTDTQYF
. . TRBJ1-6 TRBV19 TGTGCCAGTAGTATAGCCGGCACCGCCCGGTCCTATAATTCACCCCTCCACTTT CASSIAGTARSYNSPLHF
. . TRBJ2-7 TRBV7-2 TGTGCCAGCAGCTCCCGGAGGGGTGCCTACGAGCAGTACTTC CASSSRRGAYEQYF
. TRBD1 TRBJ1-1 TRBV7-9 TGTGCCAGCAGACTACAGGGGGGAGGGTTGAACACTGAAGCTTTCTTT CASRLQGGGLNTEAFF
few . TRBJ2-5 TRBV10-3 TGTGCCATCAGTGAGAATTTAGACAGGGAGGGAGGAGAGACCCAGTACTTC CAISENLDREGGETQYF
once . TRBJ2-3 TRBV7-8 TGTGCCAGCAGCCCGGGGGCTCCCTCCACAGATACGCAGTATTTT CASSPGAPSTDTQYF
once . TRBJ2-2 TRBV18 TGTGCCAGCTCACCCCGAACCGGGGAGCTGTTTTTT CASSPRTGELFF
. . TRBJ2-4 TRBV5-1 TGCGCCAGCAGCTTGAATTTGGGTACCGGGGGTTTGGGCATTCAGTACTTC CASSLNLGTGGLGIQYF
. TRBD2 TRBJ2-7 TRBV11-1 TGTGCCAGCAGCTCCCAGAATCCGGGGGGACCGAGCTCCTACGAGCAGTACTTC CASSSQNPGGPSSYEQYF
once . TRBJ1-2 TRBV6-1 TGTGCCAGCAGTGATGGACAAGTCGGTGATGGCTACACCTTC CASSDGQVGDGYTF
. . TRBJ1-3 TRBV5-8 TGTGCCAGCAGCTCGTGGAGGGGGGAAACTGGAAACACCATATATTTT CASSSWRGETGNTIYF
. TRBD1 TRBJ1-4 TRBV30 TGTGCCTGGAGTGTACAAGGGGGCGAAAAACTGTTTTTT CAWSVQGGEKLFF
. . TRBJ1-2 TRBV7-9 TGTGCCAGCAGCTTAGACTCCTACCAAGGCTACACCTTC CASSLDSYQGYTF
. . TRBJ2-7 TRBV30 TGTGCCTGGCGGGGAAACTACGAGCAGTACTTC CAWRGNYEQYF
. . TRBJ1-6 TRBV5-1 TGCGCCAGCAGCTTAAATCTGCCAGGGGAAAATTCACCCCTCCACTTT CASSLNLPGENSPLHF
. TRBD1 TRBJ2-7 TRBV7-9 TGTGCCAGCACGCGAACGGGACAGGGTTCCTACGAGCAGTACTTC CASTRTGQGSYEQYF
. TRBD1 TRBJ2-1 TRBV11-2 TGTGCCAGCAGCTTAGGCCAATTTCGACAGGGCTACAATGAGCAGTTCTTC CASSLGQFRQGYNEQFF
once TRBD1 TRBJ1-6 TRBV4-1 TGCGCCAGCAGCCAAGACCCGACGGGACAGAGCTATAATTCACCCCTCCACTTT CASSQDPTGQSYNSPLHF
. . TRBJ1-1 TRBV11-1 TGTGCCAGCACCAAACAGGGAGGAACTGAAGCTTTCTTT CASTKQGGTEAFF
. . TRBJ1-1 TRBV6-5 TGTGCCAGCAGTTCTGGCGTGGGGAGTGAAGCTTTCTTT CASSSGVGSEAFF
. TRBD2 TRBJ2-7 TRBV19 TGTGCCAGTAGTTCCTGGACTAGCGGAACCTACGAGCAGTACTTC CASSSWTSGTYEQYF
. TRBD1 TRBJ1-6 TRBV5-5 TGTGCCAGCAGCCCTGGGACAGTTAATTCACCCCTCCACTTT CASSPGTVNSPLHF
. . TRBJ2-7 TRBV7-6 TGTGCCAGCAGCTTAGCAGAGGGAGGCTACGAGCAGTACTTC CASSLAEGGYEQYF
. . TRBJ2-5 TRBV18 TGTGCCAGCTCACGAGGTATGGTAGAGACCCAGTACTTC CASSRGMVETQYF
. . TRBJ1-1 TRBV10-1 TGCGCCAGCAGTGAGTCAGGAGCAGGGAAAGCTTTCTTT CASSESGAGKAFF
. . TRBJ1-4 TRBV4-3 TGCGCCAGCAGCCAAGATCTAGTCACGGTTGAAAAACTGTTTTTT CASSQDLVTVEKLFF
. . TRBJ2-1 TRBV11-2 TGTGCCAGCAGCCAATTCTACAATGAGCAGTTCTTC CASSQFYNEQFF
. . TRBJ2-3 TRBV5-1 TGCGCCAGCAGCTTGAACGGCCAAAGCACAGATACGCAGTATTTT CASSLNGQSTDTQYF
. TRBD2 TRBJ2-3 TRBV5-1 TGCGCCAGCATGGATGAACGGGGGGGGGATACGCAGTATTTT CASMDERGGDTQYF
. . TRBJ2-1 TRBV7-8 TGTGCCAGCAGTACGGGTCCTAACGATGAGCAGTTCTTC CASSTGPNDEQFF
. . TRBJ2-4 TRBV10-2 TGCGCCACCAGTATGGGCGCAAACATTCAGTACTTC CATSMGANIQYF
. . TRBJ2-7 TRBV2 TGTGCCAGCACCGACAGTACCTACGAGCAGTACTTC CASTDSTYEQYF
. TRBD1 TRBJ1-1 TRBV7-2 TGTGCCAGCAGCGCGACAGGGGTGAGCACTGAAGCTTTCTTT CASSATGVSTEAFF
few . TRBJ2-1 TRBV6-4 TGTGCCAGCAGTGACGTGCCGGACGCGAACAATGAGCAGTTCTTC CASSDVPDANNEQFF
. . TRBJ2-7 TRBV7-9 TGTGCCAGCAGCTTAACCCAGCCATCCTACGAGCAGTACTTC CASSLTQPSYEQYF
. . TRBJ1-5 TRBV7-2 TGTGCCAGCAGCTTAGAACAGGGTGGCAATCAGCCCCAGCATTTT CASSLEQGGNQPQHF
. . TRBJ2-7 TRBV14 TGTGCCAGCAGCCAAGATCGCTACGAGCAGTACTTC CASSQDRYEQYF
. . TRBJ1-5 TRBV9 TGTGCCAGCAGCGTAGAGCCCCAATCTAACCAGCCCCAGCATTTT CASSVEPQSNQPQHF
. TRBD2 TRBJ2-1 TRBV7-2 TGTGCCAGCAGCCCCAGCCCCCGACTAGCAGGGGAGCAGTTCTTC CASSPSPRLAGEQFF
. TRBD2 TRBJ2-7 TRBV2 TGTGCCAGCAGGGAGCGGGGGCCCTCCTACGAGCAGTACTTC CASRERGPSYEQYF